These T cell receptor beta chains were read from a single sample in a study of cytomegalovirus exposure and HLA in healthy donors. Sequencing used immunoSEQ multiplex PCR; TCRdb keeps in-frame clones, though not all of them. The sample consists of approximately 180,000 clones, around 81% of them appearing once. The sample was PBMCs. The receptors here all came from a woman in her 30s in good health and CMV-seronegative. Each CDR3 is given with its conserved first and last residue. Fields, in order: D gene, V gene, clone size, CDR3 length, J gene, CDR3 protein, CDR3 DNA. The D gene is left open where the match is weak. Size values are once, few and many counts, or a class for expanded clones, and some rows have none.

d_call: TRBD2; v_call: TRBV11-2; clone_size: -; cdr3_length: 16; j_call: TRBJ2-7; cdr3_aa: CASSAGLAGPQSEQYF; cdr3_nt: TGTGCCAGCAGCGCGGGACTAGCGGGGCCCCAATCCGAGCAGTACTTC
d_call: -; v_call: TRBV12-5; clone_size: -; cdr3_length: 18; j_call: TRBJ2-3; cdr3_aa: CASGLGGAGVASTDTQYF; cdr3_nt: TGTGCTAGTGGTTTGGGGGGGGCGGGGGTTGCTAGCACAGATACGCAGTATTTT
d_call: TRBD1; v_call: TRBV5-4; clone_size: -; cdr3_length: 17; j_call: TRBJ1-6; cdr3_aa: CASSPTMTGGNASPLHF; cdr3_nt: TGTGCCAGCAGTCCAACGATGACAGGGGGTAACGCTTCACCCCTCCACTTT
d_call: -; v_call: TRBV14; clone_size: -; cdr3_length: 15; j_call: TRBJ1-2; cdr3_aa: CASSHIRGGGHGYTF; cdr3_nt: TGTGCCAGCAGCCATATCCGAGGGGGTGGCCATGGCTACACCTTC
d_call: -; v_call: TRBV7-8; clone_size: -; cdr3_length: 15; j_call: TRBJ1-6; cdr3_aa: CASSLVGQGYSPLHF; cdr3_nt: TGTGCCAGCAGCTTAGTAGGGCAGGGGTATTCACCCCTCCACTTT
d_call: TRBD2; v_call: TRBV5-1; clone_size: -; cdr3_length: 15; j_call: TRBJ2-3; cdr3_aa: CASSFSGGGADTQYF; cdr3_nt: TGCGCCAGCAGCTTTAGCGGGGGGGGCGCAGATACGCAGTATTTT
d_call: -; v_call: TRBV28; clone_size: -; cdr3_length: 13; j_call: TRBJ1-4; cdr3_aa: CASMGGGNEKLFF; cdr3_nt: TGTGCCAGCATGGGGGGTGGTAATGAAAAACTGTTTTTT
d_call: -; v_call: TRBV29-1; clone_size: -; cdr3_length: 13; j_call: TRBJ2-3; cdr3_aa: CSVFQGKADTQYF; cdr3_nt: TGCAGCGTTTTCCAGGGAAAGGCAGATACGCAGTATTTT
d_call: TRBD1; v_call: TRBV27; clone_size: -; cdr3_length: 15; j_call: TRBJ1-2; cdr3_aa: CASSSGSTGNYGYTF; cdr3_nt: TGTGCCAGCAGTTCAGGCTCGACAGGGAACTATGGCTACACCTTC
d_call: TRBD1; v_call: TRBV28; clone_size: -; cdr3_length: 17; j_call: TRBJ1-3; cdr3_aa: CASSLLDRVLAGNTIYF; cdr3_nt: TGTGCCAGCAGCCTCCTGGACAGGGTTCTTGCTGGAAACACCATATATTTT
d_call: -; v_call: TRBV28; clone_size: few; cdr3_length: 16; j_call: TRBJ2-1; cdr3_aa: CASSPEGRGSYNEQFF; cdr3_nt: TGTGCCAGCAGCCCTGAGGGGCGGGGCTCCTACAATGAGCAGTTCTTC
d_call: -; v_call: TRBV5-1; clone_size: -; cdr3_length: 15; j_call: TRBJ2-7; cdr3_aa: CASSLGTADTYEQYF; cdr3_nt: TGCGCCAGCAGCTTGGGCACAGCGGATACCTACGAGCAGTACTTC
d_call: -; v_call: TRBV5-1; clone_size: -; cdr3_length: 13; j_call: TRBJ1-2; cdr3_aa: CASSVDSSYGYTF; cdr3_nt: TGCGCCAGCAGCGTGGACAGTAGCTATGGCTACACCTTC
d_call: TRBD2; v_call: TRBV5-6; clone_size: -; cdr3_length: 16; j_call: TRBJ2-5; cdr3_aa: CASSLATSGSHETQYF; cdr3_nt: TGTGCCAGCAGCTTGGCTACTAGCGGGAGTCATGAGACCCAGTACTTC
d_call: TRBD1; v_call: TRBV10-3; clone_size: -; cdr3_length: 17; j_call: TRBJ1-1; cdr3_aa: CAISRGQGLGVDTEAFF; cdr3_nt: TGTGCCATCAGCCGAGGACAGGGCCTGGGGGTGGACACTGAAGCTTTCTTT
d_call: -; v_call: TRBV7-9; clone_size: -; cdr3_length: 12; j_call: TRBJ1-1; cdr3_aa: CSSSFSGTEAFF; cdr3_nt: TGTTCCAGCAGCTTCTCGGGGACTGAAGCTTTCTTT
d_call: -; v_call: TRBV15; clone_size: -; cdr3_length: 14; j_call: TRBJ2-7; cdr3_aa: CATSRERGYYEQYF; cdr3_nt: TGTGCCACCAGCAGAGAAAGGGGCTACTACGAGCAGTACTTC
d_call: -; v_call: TRBV5-6; clone_size: -; cdr3_length: 15; j_call: TRBJ1-1; cdr3_aa: CASSLAAGVNTEAFF; cdr3_nt: TGTGCCAGCAGCTTGGCCGCAGGTGTGAACACTGAAGCTTTCTTT
d_call: TRBD2; v_call: TRBV6-5; clone_size: -; cdr3_length: 15; j_call: TRBJ2-7; cdr3_aa: CASTKGGGGPYEQYF; cdr3_nt: TGTGCCAGCACCAAAGGCGGGGGGGGACCCTACGAGCAGTACTTC
d_call: -; v_call: TRBV29-1; clone_size: -; cdr3_length: 12; j_call: TRBJ2-7; cdr3_aa: CSVAGSSYEQYF; cdr3_nt: TGCAGCGTTGCCGGGAGCTCCTACGAGCAGTACTTC
d_call: TRBD2; v_call: TRBV10-3; clone_size: few; cdr3_length: 13; j_call: TRBJ2-7; cdr3_aa: CAIMASGRNEQYF; cdr3_nt: TGTGCCATCATGGCTAGCGGGAGAAACGAGCAGTACTTC
d_call: TRBD2; v_call: TRBV19; clone_size: -; cdr3_length: 16; j_call: TRBJ2-3; cdr3_aa: CASNKRGGSSTDTQYF; cdr3_nt: TGTGCCAGTAACAAACGGGGGGGTTCTAGCACAGATACGCAGTATTTT
d_call: TRBD2; v_call: TRBV27; clone_size: -; cdr3_length: 16; j_call: TRBJ2-1; cdr3_aa: CASSIGRGTRGNEQFF; cdr3_nt: TGTGCCAGCAGCATCGGGAGGGGGACTAGGGGCAATGAGCAGTTCTTC
d_call: -; v_call: TRBV27; clone_size: -; cdr3_length: 15; j_call: TRBJ1-3; cdr3_aa: CASSPQDSSGNTIYF; cdr3_nt: TGTGCCAGCAGTCCTCAGGACAGCTCTGGAAACACCATATATTTT
d_call: TRBD1; v_call: TRBV5-1; clone_size: -; cdr3_length: 14; j_call: TRBJ2-5; cdr3_aa: CASSWDRTQETQYF; cdr3_nt: TGCGCCAGCAGCTGGGACAGAACCCAAGAGACCCAGTACTTC
d_call: -; v_call: TRBV5-4; clone_size: -; cdr3_length: 13; j_call: TRBJ1-3; cdr3_aa: CASNPQGGNTIYF; cdr3_nt: TGTGCTAGCAACCCACAGGGCGGAAACACCATATATTTT
d_call: TRBD2; v_call: TRBV5-4; clone_size: -; cdr3_length: 16; j_call: TRBJ2-7; cdr3_aa: CASSPGLAGAGYEQYF; cdr3_nt: TGTGCCAGCAGTCCCGGACTAGCGGGGGCCGGCTACGAGCAGTACTTC
d_call: TRBD1; v_call: TRBV28; clone_size: once; cdr3_length: 15; j_call: TRBJ1-2; cdr3_aa: CASSPPDRGGWGYTF; cdr3_nt: TGTGCCAGCAGCCCCCCCGACAGGGGGGGATGGGGCTACACCTTC
d_call: TRBD1; v_call: TRBV19; clone_size: few; cdr3_length: 16; j_call: TRBJ2-4; cdr3_aa: CASSLRQGRAKNIQYF; cdr3_nt: TGTGCCAGTAGTCTTCGACAGGGGAGAGCCAAAAACATTCAGTACTTC
d_call: -; v_call: TRBV29-1; clone_size: few; cdr3_length: 13; j_call: TRBJ2-3; cdr3_aa: CSMGRGTTDTQYF; cdr3_nt: TGCAGTATGGGGCGGGGCACCACAGATACGCAGTATTTT
d_call: -; v_call: TRBV7-9; clone_size: -; cdr3_length: 14; j_call: TRBJ1-6; cdr3_aa: CASSSPGDNSPLHF; cdr3_nt: TGTGCCAGCAGTTCGCCGGGGGATAATTCACCCCTCCACTTT